This is a list of T cell receptor beta chains from one sample in a study of blood T cell repertoires in COVID-19. Produced via immunoSEQ multiplex PCR; TCRdb's table is partial and in-frame only. The sample has over 350,000 clones, more than 75% seen once. The source material was PBMCs or T cells enriched from blood (not recorded which). These receptors all come from a woman aged 18-35 years who had recovered from COVID-19. CDR3s include the opening cysteine and the closing phenylalanine or tryptophan. A D gene is named only where the DNA matches it firmly. The size field is filled for only some rows; it gives once, few, many or a size class.

15 | TRBD2 | TRBJ2-1 | TRBV6-5 | - | CASSYKPSGDNEQFF | TGTGCCAGCAGTTACAAGCCTAGCGGAGACAATGAGCAGTTCTTC
18 | TRBD1 | TRBJ2-7 | TRBV9 | - | CASSVGSRDSGRGYEQYF | TGTGCCAGCAGCGTAGGGTCCCGGGACAGTGGCAGGGGCTACGAGCAGTACTTC
17 | - | TRBJ1-5 | TRBV30 | - | CAWRSKVSTAGNQPQHF | TGTGCCTGGAGGTCGAAGGTCTCGACCGCGGGCAATCAGCCCCAGCATTTT
14 | TRBD1 | TRBJ1-1 | TRBV25-1 | - | CASHRTGANTEAFF | TGTGCCAGCCACAGGACAGGCGCTAACACTGAAGCTTTCTTT
16 | TRBD1 | TRBJ2-5 | TRBV5-1 | - | CASSPRLDRDEETQYF | TGCGCCAGCAGCCCTCGATTGGACAGGGATGAAGAGACCCAGTACTTC
15 | - | TRBJ1-1 | TRBV11-2 | once | CASRRGLLENTEAFF | TGTGCCAGCAGGCGGGGCCTGCTTGAGAACACTGAAGCTTTCTTT
15 | TRBD2 | TRBJ2-3 | TRBV2 | - | CASKRELAGTDTQYF | TGTGCCAGCAAGCGTGAACTAGCGGGAACAGATACGCAGTATTTT
17 | TRBD1 | TRBJ2-7 | TRBV7-9 | - | CASSLASRQGVTYEQYF | TGTGCCAGCAGCTTAGCATCGAGACAGGGGGTTACCTACGAGCAGTACTTC
15 | - | TRBJ2-4 | TRBV3-1/TRBV3-2 | - | CASSQGGEAKNIQYF | TGTGCCAGCAGCCAAGGCGGGGAAGCCAAAAACATTCAGTACTTC
15 | - | TRBJ1-4 | TRBV18 | - | CASSPRTPESEKLFF | TGTGCCAGCTCACCACGTACCCCTGAGAGTGAAAAACTGTTTTTT
14 | - | TRBJ1-1 | TRBV7-9 | - | CASSLGGRGTEAFF | TGTGCCAGCAGCTTAGGCGGGAGGGGCACTGAAGCTTTCTTT
17 | TRBD1 | TRBJ1-2 | TRBV3-1/TRBV3-2 | many | CASSQEDWAGGNYGYTF | TGTGCCAGCAGCCAAGAGGATTGGGCAGGGGGCAACTATGGCTACACCTTC